The 25 T cell receptor beta chains in this list originate from one sample, sequenced in a study of spatial heterogeneity in lung cancer. The study, taken as a whole, reports: Tumor mutation count correlated with how many alpha and beta TCRs expanded intratumorally.

As for time point: sample taken at primary tumor resection. One entry per CDR3 protein results from TCRdb running MiXCR on the 5' RACE reads. Of approximately 9,500 distinct CDR3 sequences in the sample, more than 4% were seen once. Their antigen targets remain unknown. The source was lung tumor tissue, collected at surgery. These receptors were taken from a female donor with early-stage non-small cell lung cancer.

This clonotype was detected ten times or more. This may arise from a read error, as a much more abundant clone is one base away. The gene calls are TRBV5-1 and TRBJ1-1; D remains ambiguous. Per the germline V gene, CDR1 is SGHRS and CDR2 is YFSETQ. This CDR3 region has 11 residues. Trimming took 5 bases from V and 3 from J, leaving 5 bases between them. As DNA, the CDR3 is TGCGCCAGCAGTGGGTACACTGAAGCTTTCTTT. Residues: CASSGYTEAFF.

Many counts were recorded for this clonotype. The chain joins TRBV20-1 to TRBJ2-7; possibly TRBD2 for D (6 bases). V was clipped by 5 bases and J by 5 bases, with 22 bases between them. Germline V gene data show CDR1 as DFQATT and CDR2 as SNEGSKA (reference sequence). The CDR3 spans 15 residues. CDR3 protein: CSARSRDWYENEQYF. In nucleotides, the CDR3 is TGCAGTGCTCGGTCCCGGGACTGGTACGAAAACGAGCAGTACTTC.

This clonotype was counted many times. The V call is TRBV30, the J call TRBJ2-2; perhaps D is TRBD1 or TRBD2 (6 bases each). This CDR3 spans 14 amino acids. Trimming pared 2 bases from V and 4 bases from J, leaving 11 bases between. Germline loops: CDR1 GTSNPN, CDR2 SVGIG (reference sequence). The CDR3 reads CAWSPGASTGELFF. The CDR3 nucleotides are TGTGCCTGGAGTCCGGGGGCGAGCACCGGGGAGCTGTTTTTT. The full variable domain, its missing parts supplied by reference TRBV30 and TRBJ2-2, is SQTIHQWPATLVQPVGSPLSLECTVEGTSNPNLYWYRQAAGRGLQLLFYSVGIGQISSEVPQNLSASRPQDRQFILSSKKLLLSDSGFYLCAWSPGASTGELFFGEGSRLTVL.

Within the sample, this clonotype is medium-sized. The CDR3 nucleotides are TGTGCCAGCAGCCCCCTCGGCCCGGAGACCCAGTACTTC. Translating it yields CASSPLGPETQYF. The rearrangement links TRBV7-2 to TRBJ2-5; D unclear. The CDR3 totals 13 residues. V lost 5 bases and J 5 bases, leaving 12 bases between the germline ends. Germline assignment: CDR1 SGHTA and CDR2 FQGNSA.

This clonotype was counted many times. The chain uses TRBV5-1 and TRBJ1-3; D gene uncertain. The CDR3 spans 15 residues. The ends were cut back, 4 bases at V and 2 bases at J, with 13 bases in the middle. Germline V gives CDR1 SGHRS, CDR2 YFSETQ. The CDR3 loop is CASSRTDPTGNTIYF. The CDR3, as DNA: TGCGCCAGCAGCCGAACGGACCCAACTGGAAACACCATATATTTT.

This clonotype was seen at least ten times. The gene calls are TRBV20-1 and TRBJ2-5; 11 positions agree with TRBD2. After removal of 6 bases from V and 1 base from J, the junction contained 13 bases not matched to a gene. This CDR3 is built from 17 residues. The germline CDR1 and CDR2 sequences are DFQATT and SNEGSKA (reference sequence). The CDR3: CSALLLAGGWAQETQYF. Here the CDR3 DNA reads TGCAGTGCCCTACTTTTAGCGGGAGGGTGGGCCCAAGAGACCCAGTACTTC.

The chain carries TRBV28 and TRBJ1-1; no clear D. CDR1 MDHEN and CDR2 SYDVKM come from the germline V gene. Trimming took off 7 bases at V and 7 bases at J, with 16 bases between the two ends. The length of the CDR3 is 13 residues. DNA of the CDR3: TGTGCCAGCAAGTGGGGTACATGGAGTGAAGCTTTCTTT. Amino acids: CASKWGTWSEAFF.

This clonotype has ten or more counts. This chain joins TRBV7-2 and TRBJ2-7, with 7 bases that match TRBD2. J was trimmed by 2 bases and V by 1 base; bases with no gene match: 8. Germline CDR1 and CDR2: SGHTA and FQGNSA. The CDR3 consists of 16 residues. CDR3: CASSLVASGAPYEQYF. The CDR3 nucleotides read TGTGCCAGCAGCTTAGTGGCTAGCGGAGCCCCCTACGAGCAGTACTTC.

This clonotype is medium-sized in the sample. The V call is TRBV10-3, the J call TRBJ1-4, with a tentative D call TRBD1 (5 bases). CDR1 is ENHRY, CDR2 SYGVKD, per germline. Trimming cost V 4 bases and J 4 bases, with 7 bases left between them. The CDR3 is 13 residues long. The CDR3 here is CAISAQGNEKLFF. CDR3 nucleotides: TGTGCCATCAGTGCCCAGGGTAATGAAAAACTGTTTTTT.

There are many counts of this clonotype. The chain uses TRBV12-3 or TRBV12-4 and TRBJ2-7; D not resolved. The CDR3 has 12 residues. V was cut by 3 bases and J by 5 bases, with 8 bases left in between. The CDR3: CASSFGTHEQYF. In DNA form, the CDR3 reads TGTGCCAGCAGTTTTGGAACACACGAGCAGTACTTC.

At least ten counts were recorded for this clonotype. The chain recombines TRBV7-9 with TRBJ1-1, with 7 bases identical to TRBD1. J lost 4 bases, V lost 3 bases, and 8 bases had no gene match. The CDR3 sequence is 15 residues long. Germline assignment: CDR1 SEHNR and CDR2 FQNEAQ (reference sequence). CDR3 sequence (DNA): TGTGCCAGCAGCTTGGACAGGTCCCATGGCACTGAAGCTTTCTTT. It translates to CASSLDRSHGTEAFF.

This clonotype appeared many times. The V call is TRBV9, the J call TRBJ2-1, with TRBD1 matching 11 bases. The CDR3 runs 15 residues. Looked up from germline, CDR1 is SGDLS and CDR2 is YYNGEE. The J segment lost 5 bases and the V segment lost 4 bases, leaving 5 bases of the junction unmatched. This CDR3 is CASSLPGQGDNEQFF. CDR3 DNA sequence: TGTGCCAGCAGCCTCCCGGGACAGGGGGACAATGAGCAGTTCTTC.

Many counts were recorded for this clonotype. The V and J genes are TRBV20-1 and TRBJ2-1; 8 bases fit TRBD2. Germline values: CDR1 DFQATT, CDR2 SNEGSKA (reference sequence). V gave up 5 bases and J gave up 3 bases; unmatched junction bases: 6. The CDR3 has 14 residues. The CDR3 coding sequence is TGCAGTGCTCTGGGACTAGGAAACTACAATGAGCAGTTCTTC. It translates to CSALGLGNYNEQFF.

This clonotype was detected many times. This rearrangement joins TRBV6-5 to TRBJ1-2, with TRBD1 matching over 8 bases. The CDR3 is made up of 15 amino acids. V lost 2 bases to trimming and J lost 7 bases; unmatched junction nucleotides: 9. CDR1 is MNHEY, CDR2 SVGAGI, per germline. CDR3 amino acids: CASSYNIQDRVGYTF. The CDR3 nucleotides read TGTGCCAGCAGTTACAACATCCAGGACAGGGTTGGCTACACCTTC.

There are many counts of this clonotype. The chain employs TRBV5-1 and TRBJ1-3; D uncertain. Germline lookup yields CDR1 SGHRS and CDR2 YFSETQ. V lost 0 bases, J lost 4 bases, and 8 bases lay in between. This CDR3 is built from 14 residues. The CDR3 DNA is TGCGCCAGCAGCTTGGCTCCTGGGGGAAACACCATATATTTT. Amino acids: CASSLAPGGNTIYF.

The sample holds many counts of this clonotype. This chain joins TRBV20-1 and TRBJ1-5, with D possibly TRBD1 on 6 matching bases. The CDR3 is 15 residues long. The V and J ends lost 5 bases and 2 bases respectively, with 16 bases between them. Germline-derived CDR1 and CDR2 are DFQATT and SNEGSKA (reference sequence). CDR3 bases: TGCAGTGCTTGGGGGGGGCAGGAGGGCAATCAGCCCCAGCATTTT. Translation: CSAWGGQEGNQPQHF.

As DNA, the CDR3 is TGTGCCAGCAGTTATGGGGACAGGGGGAGCAATCAGCCCCAGCATTTT. Residues: CASSYGDRGSNQPQHF. The chain is built from TRBV7-9 and TRBJ1-5; 11 nucleotides align to TRBD1. With V trimmed by 6 bases and J by 1 base, 5 bases remained unmatched. The CDR3 runs to 16 residues. CDR1 and CDR2 from the germline V gene are SEHNR and FQNEAQ (reference sequence).

This clonotype was counted many times. The chain couples TRBV20-1 to TRBJ2-1; D call uncertain. Trimming removed 7 bases from V and 8 bases from J, with 12 bases in between. CDR3 length equals 11 residues. Germline values: CDR1 DFQATT, CDR2 SNEGSKA (reference sequence). CDR3 DNA: TGCAGTGTCGTGGGTGTCGATGAGCAGTTCTTC. This sequence encodes CSVVGVDEQFF.

This clonotype has a count of ten or more. This sequence joins TRBV19 and TRBJ1-2; D unresolved. CDR1 LNHDA and CDR2 SQIVND come from the germline V gene (reference sequence). The CDR3 loop spans 13 amino acids. Trimming removed 4 bases at V and 3 bases at J, with 9 bases between. The CDR3 loop reads CASSKKGDYGYTF. For the CDR3, the DNA is TGTGCCAGTAGTAAAAAGGGCGACTATGGCTACACCTTC. Based on the CDR3 plus reference TRBV19 and TRBJ1-2, the full variable domain is DGGITQSPKYLFRKEGQNVTLSCEQNLNHDAMYWYRQDPGQGLRLIYYSQIVNDFQKGDIAEGYSVSREKKESFPLTVTSAQKNPTAFYLCASSKKGDYGYTFGSGTRLTVV.

This clonotype appeared many times. The chain couples TRBV3-1 to TRBJ2-7; D gene ambiguous. Germline values: CDR1 LGHDT, CDR2 YNNKEL (reference sequence). The CDR3 covers 13 residues. V was shortened by 4 bases and J by 2 bases, with 9 bases between the two germline ends. CDR3 bases: TGTGCCAGCAGCCTCTCAAAAACCTACGAGCAGTACTTC. It specifies CASSLSKTYEQYF.

This clonotype qualifies as medium-sized. The chain uses TRBV4-1 and TRBJ2-7, with D perhaps matching TRBD2 (5 bases). Germline loops: CDR1 MGHRA, CDR2 YSYEKL. Trimming took off 4 bases at V and 2 bases at J, with 12 bases between the two ends. The CDR3 covers 14 residues. Written as DNA, the CDR3 is TGCGCCAGCAGCCCAGCGGACCCAACCTACGAGCAGTACTTC. Translating it yields CASSPADPTYEQYF.

This clonotype has at least ten counts. The chain has TRBV19 and TRBJ2-2; no definite D call. Germline values: CDR1 LNHDA, CDR2 SQIVND (reference sequence). The V end was cut by 3 bases, the J end by 6 bases, with 8 bases between. The CDR3 totals 13 residues. The CDR3 DNA reads TGTGCCAGTAGTATTACACAGTCCGGGGAGCTGTTTTTT. Translated, it gives CASSITQSGELFF.

This clonotype came up many times. The chain recombines TRBV28 with TRBJ2-2; D is perhaps TRBD1 (6 bases). The germline V and J ends were trimmed by 4 bases and 9 bases, with 15 bases remaining between them. CDR3 size: 14 residues. CDR1 MDHEN and CDR2 SYDVKM come from the germline V gene. CDR3 amino acids: CASSSGVVARELFF. CDR3 nucleotides: TGTGCCAGCAGTTCAGGGGTAGTAGCCCGGGAGCTGTTTTTT.

This clonotype is medium-sized in the sample. The CDR3 here is CASTDGTGHSPLHF. The CDR3, as DNA: TGTGCCAGCACTGACGGGACAGGACATTCACCCCTCCACTTT. The chain has TRBV2 and TRBJ1-6, with 8 bases lining up with TRBD1. V shed 7 bases, J shed 8 bases, and the junction held 7 bases outside the gene matches. This CDR3 spans 14 amino acids. From germline, CDR1 is SNHLY and CDR2 FYNNEI.

This clonotype is classed as medium-sized (0.01 to 0.1%). V is TRBV20-1 and J is TRBJ2-7; TRBD2 matches 8 bases. The ends lost 3 bases at V and 1 base at J; junction bases unmatched: 2. The CDR3 runs to 13 residues. CDR1 and CDR2 (germline): DFQATT, SNEGSKA (reference sequence). In nucleotides, the CDR3 is TGCAGTGCTAGGCGGGAGGAGTCCTACGAGCAGTACTTC. It translates to CSARREESYEQYF.